A selection of T cell receptor beta chains follows, all from one sample in a study of graft-versus-host responses after intestinal transplantation. The table came from immunoSEQ multiplex PCR; TCRdb's copy has only in-frame clones and leaves some out. The sample shows more than 100,000 clones, around 95% of them seen only once. What these receptors recognize is not known. Source: unstimulated CD8+ T cells sorted from spleen or lymph node cells, taken before intestinal transplant. These receptors came from a human donor who received an intestinal transplant. Each CDR3 is given with its conserved first and last residue. D genes are given only for firm matches. Expanded clones get a size class; other rows say once, few or many, or leave the size out.

CASSLEGADQETQYF TGTGCCAGCAGCTTGGAGGGGGCGGACCAAGAGACCCAGTACTTC TRBV5-6 NA TRBD1 TRBJ2-5
CASSQDSWSYGYTF TGTGCCAGCAGCCAAGATAGTTGGAGCTATGGCTACACCTTC TRBV14 once NA TRBJ1-2
CAWTVGTDNGNEQFF TGTGCCTGGACCGTGGGGACAGATAATGGCAATGAGCAGTTCTTC TRBV30 once TRBD1 TRBJ2-1
CASKGEIEQYF TGTGCCAGCAAAGGGGAAATTGAGCAGTACTTC TRBV6-1 NA NA TRBJ2-7
CASSYNPGNEQFF TGTGCCAGCAGCTACAATCCCGGGAATGAGCAGTTCTTC TRBV7-6 NA NA TRBJ2-1
CASSPRIAGQIVDTEAFF TGTGCCAGCAGCCCCAGAATCGCGGGACAGATTGTGGACACTGAAGCTTTCTTT TRBV9 NA TRBD1 TRBJ1-1
CASSEPRTSGNYEQYF TGTGCCAGCAGCGAACCCCGGACTAGCGGGAACTACGAGCAGTACTTC TRBV7-9 NA TRBD2 TRBJ2-7
CASSQSQRSGVYGYTF TGCGCCAGCAGTCAGTCTCAACGCAGCGGGGTTTATGGCTACACCTTC TRBV4-3 NA NA TRBJ1-2
CASSEWDTRTDTQYF TGTGCCAGCAGCGAATGGGACACCCGCACAGATACGCAGTATTTT TRBV27 NA NA TRBJ2-3
CASSVGGQETQYF TGTGCCAGCAGTGTCGGGGGCCAAGAGACCCAGTACTTC TRBV25-1 NA NA TRBJ2-5
CASSLNGRAPGELFF TGTGCCAGCAGCTTAAACGGGAGGGCCCCCGGGGAGCTGTTTTTT TRBV7-6 NA TRBD2 TRBJ2-2
CAISDLTGGKFSYEQYF TGTGCCATCAGTGATCTAACAGGGGGCAAGTTCTCCTACGAGCAGTACTTC TRBV10-3 once TRBD1 TRBJ2-7
CATSRDRGLEETQYF TGTGCCACCAGCAGAGACAGGGGGCTGGAAGAGACCCAGTACTTC TRBV15 once TRBD1 TRBJ2-5
CSVESLRQGLGNIQYF TGCAGCGTTGAAAGTTTACGGCAGGGGCTGGGAAACATTCAGTACTTC TRBV29-1 NA NA TRBJ2-4
CASSFMGAGVATQYF TGTGCCAGCAGCTTTATGGGAGCGGGAGTAGCGACCCAGTACTTC TRBV5-4 NA TRBD2 TRBJ2-5
CASSKGGGNSYEQYF TGTGCCAGCAGCAAAGGGGGCGGGAACTCCTACGAGCAGTACTTC TRBV7-6 NA NA TRBJ2-7
CASSRGKLEIPATNIQYF TGTGCCAGCTCTCGGGGCAAACTAGAAATTCCTGCCACAAACATTCAGTACTTC TRBV21-1 NA NA TRBJ2-4
CASKVNNGTNSNQPQHF TGTGCCAGCAAGGTAAATAATGGGACTAATAGCAATCAGCCCCAGCATTTT TRBV2 NA NA TRBJ1-5
CATHGLKLFF TGTGCCACCCATGGGCTGAAACTGTTTTTT TRBV2 NA NA TRBJ1-4
CASSPRRSNTLFF TGTGCCAGCAGCCCCCGCCGGTCGAATACACTGTTTTTT TRBV9 NA NA TRBJ1-4
CASSFKGDTAANEKLFF TGTGCCAGCAGCTTTAAGGGTGACACTGCAGCTAATGAAAAACTGTTTTTT TRBV13 NA NA TRBJ1-4
CASSPLTGANSPLHF TGTGCCAGCAGTCCACTTACAGGGGCCAATTCACCCCTCCACTTT TRBV28 NA TRBD1 TRBJ1-6
CASSPGLKNTEAFF TGCGCCAGTAGCCCGGGGCTAAAGAACACTGAAGCTTTCTTT TRBV10-2 NA NA TRBJ1-1
CASSQARAGERF TGTGCCAGCAGCCAAGCTAGGGCAGGGGAACGCTTC TRBV4-2 NA NA TRBJ2-7
CASQPGTSGSYEQYF TGTGCCAGCCAGCCGGGGACTAGCGGCTCCTACGAGCAGTACTTC TRBV6-5 NA TRBD2 TRBJ2-7
CASSFPTGKETQYF TGTGCCAGCAGCTTTCCTACGGGAAAAGAGACCCAGTACTTC TRBV7-9 NA NA TRBJ2-5
CASSHGSNEQFF TGTGCCAGCAGTCACGGAAGCAATGAGCAGTTCTTC TRBV6-5 NA NA TRBJ2-1
CASSSITGGGGNEQFF TGTGCCAGCAGTTCGATTACAGGGGGAGGTGGCAATGAGCAGTTCTTC TRBV6-5 NA TRBD1 TRBJ2-1
CASSLVSYTGEGDTQYF TGTGCCAGCAGCTTGGTCTCCTATACAGGGGAGGGAGATACGCAGTATTTT TRBV7-8 NA NA TRBJ2-3
CASSPERQGEFGELFF TGTGCCAGTAGTCCAGAGAGACAGGGGGAATTCGGGGAGCTGTTTTTT TRBV19 NA TRBD1 TRBJ2-2
CASSQQWEGISYEQYF TGCGCCAGCAGCCAACAATGGGAGGGCATCTCCTACGAGCAGTACTTC TRBV4-3 NA TRBD2 TRBJ2-7
CASMGLGSNQPQHF TGTGCCAGCATGGGGCTGGGGAGCAATCAGCCCCAGCATTTT TRBV28 NA NA TRBJ1-5
CASSLWGTDSNQPQHF TGTGCCAGCAGTTTATGGGGGACAGATAGCAATCAGCCCCAGCATTTT TRBV28 NA TRBD1 TRBJ1-5
CASSLAGGEDEQYF TGCGCCAGCAGCTTGGCCGGAGGGGAGGACGAGCAGTACTTC TRBV5-1 once NA TRBJ2-7
CASSSQYTDTQYF TGTGCCAGCAGTTCCCAGTACACAGATACGCAGTATTTT TRBV28 NA NA TRBJ2-3
CASGPKIGNEQFF TGTGCCAGCGGACCCAAGATTGGGAATGAGCAGTTCTTC TRBV4-2 NA NA TRBJ2-1
CASSTTGNQPQHF TGTGCCAGCAGTACGACTGGCAATCAGCCCCAGCATTTT TRBV21-1 NA NA TRBJ1-5
CSVDGGSSYNEQFF TGCAGCGTTGATGGCGGCAGCTCCTACAATGAGCAGTTCTTC TRBV29-1 NA NA TRBJ2-1
CASSLRGGPDTQYF TGCGCCAGCAGCTTAAGGGGGGGTCCAGATACGCAGTATTTT TRBV5-1 few NA TRBJ2-3
CASSVTGTGIDEQFF TGTGCCAGCAGCGTTACCGGGACAGGGATAGATGAGCAGTTCTTC TRBV9 NA TRBD1 TRBJ2-1
CASSQVDRGSYEQYF TGCGCCAGCAGCCAAGTAGACAGGGGCTCCTACGAGCAGTACTTC TRBV4-1 once TRBD1 TRBJ2-7
CASSYAGAIAKNIQYF TGCGCCAGCAGTTATGCGGGGGCCATAGCCAAAAACATTCAGTACTTC TRBV5-1 NA NA TRBJ2-4
CSVEGVPGQGTGETQYF TGCAGCGTTGAAGGGGTCCCGGGACAGGGGACGGGAGAGACCCAGTACTTC TRBV29-1 NA TRBD1 TRBJ2-5
CASSQNRRSSYNEQFF TGTGCCAGCAGTCAAAATCGGAGGAGCTCCTACAATGAGCAGTTCTTC TRBV27 NA NA TRBJ2-1